These 3 T cell receptor beta chains were all obtained from the same sample, sequenced in a study of ipilimumab plus nivolumab after autologous stem cell transplantation. Repertoires were generated with immunoSEQ multiplex PCR, while TCRdb's copy carries only in-frame clones and drops some. The sample lists some 15,000 clones; about 81% were seen once. This specimen was PBMCs, taken in a trial of ipilimumab plus nivolumab as post-transplant consolidation. All receptors come from a male donor with diffuse large B-cell lymphoma.

The V and J genes are TRBV18 and TRBJ2-1; 8 nucleotides match TRBD1. Germline V gene sequence: CDR1 KGHSH, CDR2 LQKENI. The CDR3 sequence is 12 residues long. J gave up 12 bases and V 4 bases, and 5 bases lay outside the gene matches. The CDR3 DNA reads TGTGCCAGCTCACTACCAGGGGGCAGGCAGTTCTTC. As protein: CASSLPGGRQFF.

The chain joins TRBV11-2 to TRBJ2-2, with 9 positions matching TRBD1. The CDR3 runs 14 residues. Germline values: CDR1 SGHAT, CDR2 FQNNGV. V lost 4 bases and J lost 8; bases outside the gene matches: 5. CDR3 amino acids: CASSSPGQGGELFF. The CDR3 region has the DNA TGTGCCAGCAGCTCCCCGGGACAGGGAGGGGAGCTGTTTTTT. Complete variable domain (other parts from reference TRBV11-2 and TRBJ2-2): EAGVAQSPRYKIIEKRQSVAFWCNPISGHATLYWYQQILGQGPKLLIQFQNNGVVDDSQLPKDRFSAERLKGVDSTLKIQPAKLEDSAVYLCASSSPGQGGELFFGEGSRLTVL.

The V and J genes are TRBV7-2 and TRBJ1-3, with no clear D. The V end lost 1 base, the J end lost 0 bases, and 7 bases lay between the germline ends. Germline V gives CDR1 SGHTA, CDR2 FQGNSA. This CDR3 contains 15 residues. The CDR3 DNA is TGTGCCAGCAGCTTAGGGCACCTCTCTGGAAACACCATATATTTT. This encodes CASSLGHLSGNTIYF.